This TCR beta chain was observed in a study of blood T cells in healthy people across ages. Study-level points and caveats: More naive CD4+ cells and higher diversity were found in long-lived than in aged donors.

V was clipped by 5 bases and J by 2 bases; unmatched bases: 13. In germline, CDR1 is SEHNR, CDR2 FQNEAQ (reference sequence). This CDR3 contains 20 residues. PCR was performed a second time for about 7 to 11 cycles using a sample-barcoded 5' primer and a J-beta primer mix. TCRdb re-called the 5' RACE reads through MiXCR, storing one row per CDR3 protein. The sample shows 1.5 million to 2 million distinct CDR3 sequences, 28% of them seen only once. As for this clonotype: The antigen is unknown.

All donors came from Russia, were Caucasian and healthy, and spanned ages about 6 to 95. This chain connects TRBV7-9 to TRBJ2-1, with 15 nucleotides matching TRBD2. This clonotype was sampled from a woman aged 25 to 39 in good health. Sequencing used blood. In DNA, the CDR3 is TGTGCCAGCAGCCCGAACCCTGGGACTAGCGGGAGGAAGACCTACAATGAGCAGTTCTTC. Protein product: CASSPNPGTSGRKTYNEQFF.